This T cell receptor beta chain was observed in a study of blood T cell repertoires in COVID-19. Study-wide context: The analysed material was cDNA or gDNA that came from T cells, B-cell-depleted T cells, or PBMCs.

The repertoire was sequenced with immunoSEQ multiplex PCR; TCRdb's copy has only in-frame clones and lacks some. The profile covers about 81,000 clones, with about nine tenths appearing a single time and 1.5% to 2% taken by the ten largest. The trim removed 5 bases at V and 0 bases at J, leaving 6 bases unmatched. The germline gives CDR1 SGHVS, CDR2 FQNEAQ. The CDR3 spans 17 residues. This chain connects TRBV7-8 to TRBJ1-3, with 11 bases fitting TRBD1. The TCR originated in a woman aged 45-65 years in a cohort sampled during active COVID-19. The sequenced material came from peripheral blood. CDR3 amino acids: CASSLGQGALSGNTIYF. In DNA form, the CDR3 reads TGTGCCAGCAGCCTCGGACAGGGGGCTCTCTCTGGAAACACCATATATTTT.